The clone carrying this T cell receptor (beta chain) was observed a handful of times. Its antigen is unidentified. This sample is part of a study of T-cell reconstitution after alpha-beta-depleted transplantation in children. Study-level results: Several hundred expanded graft clones reportedly were the source of alpha-beta T cells about two months after transplant. The authors attributed T-cell counts and diversity one year after transplant mostly to newly produced T cells.

Molecular barcoding with unique molecular identifiers was used for the TCRbeta library. A single record per CDR3 protein comes from TCRdb applying MiXCR to the PCR reads. This sample has 500,000 to 650,000 distinct CDR3 sequences, with around 10% found just once. The CDR3 consists of 16 residues. V was trimmed by 3 bases and J by 4 bases, leaving 19 bases between them. Germline assignment: CDR1 MDHEN and CDR2 SYDVKM. The clonotype comes from a female patient aged 2-9 years who had a stem cell transplant for aplastic anemia, so the T cells may come from the graft donor. Sequencing was performed on PBMCs, mostly from graft donor cells, taken 180 days after TCRalphabeta/CD19-depleted stem cell transplant. The V call is TRBV28, the J call TRBJ2-7; D gene ambiguous. In DNA form, the CDR3 reads TGTGCCAGCAGTTTCATCCGTGGTCGGCCCTATTACGAGCAGTACTTC. This gives the protein CASSFIRGRPYYEQYF.